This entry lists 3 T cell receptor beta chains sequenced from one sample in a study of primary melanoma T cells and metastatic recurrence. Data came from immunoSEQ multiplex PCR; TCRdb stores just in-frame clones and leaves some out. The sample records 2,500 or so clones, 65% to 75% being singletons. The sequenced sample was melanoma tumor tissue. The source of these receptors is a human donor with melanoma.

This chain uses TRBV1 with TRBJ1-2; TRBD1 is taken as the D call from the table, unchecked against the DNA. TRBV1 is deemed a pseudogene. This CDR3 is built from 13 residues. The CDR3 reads CASTTGQGDGYTF. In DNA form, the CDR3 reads TGCGCCAGCACCACCGGACAGGGTGATGGCTACACCTTC.

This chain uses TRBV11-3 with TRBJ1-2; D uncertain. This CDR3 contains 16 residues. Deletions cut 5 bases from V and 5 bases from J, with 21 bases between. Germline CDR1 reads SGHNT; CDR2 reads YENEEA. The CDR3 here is CASSPAFPHPTYGYTF. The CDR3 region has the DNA TGTGCCAGCAGCCCTGCTTTCCCACACCCAACTTATGGCTACACCTTC.

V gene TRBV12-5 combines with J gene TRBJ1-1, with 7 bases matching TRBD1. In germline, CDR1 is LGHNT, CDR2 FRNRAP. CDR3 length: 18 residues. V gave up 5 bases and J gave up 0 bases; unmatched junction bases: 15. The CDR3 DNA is TGTGCTAGTGGTATAACTTCCCCGGGACAGAGAATGAACACTGAAGCTTTCTTT. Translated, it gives CASGITSPGQRMNTEAFF.